This TCR beta chain emerged from a study of blood T cell repertoires in COVID-19. The method was immunoSEQ multiplex PCR; TCRdb's version includes in-frame clones alone and lacks a portion of them. The sample contains approximately 63,000 clones, 91% of which appear only once. This TCR came from a human donor in a cohort sampled during active COVID-19. The material sequenced was peripheral blood.

CDR3 nucleotides: TGTGCCAGCAGCTGGGCGGGAACCGGGGAGCTGTTTTTT. Its translation: CASSWAGTGELFF. This chain connects TRBV9 to TRBJ2-2; tentatively, D is TRBD2 (6 bases). V lost 4 bases and J 5 bases, leaving 9 bases between the germline ends. CDR3 length: 13 amino acids. CDR1 and CDR2 from the germline V gene are SGDLS and YYNGEE. The complete variable domain, with remaining parts taken from reference TRBV9 and TRBJ2-2, reads DSGVTQTPKHLITATGQRVTLRCSPRSGDLSVYWYQQSLDQGLQFLIQYYNGEERAKGNILERFSAQQFPDLHSELNLSSLELGDSALYFCASSWAGTGELFFGEGSRLTVL.